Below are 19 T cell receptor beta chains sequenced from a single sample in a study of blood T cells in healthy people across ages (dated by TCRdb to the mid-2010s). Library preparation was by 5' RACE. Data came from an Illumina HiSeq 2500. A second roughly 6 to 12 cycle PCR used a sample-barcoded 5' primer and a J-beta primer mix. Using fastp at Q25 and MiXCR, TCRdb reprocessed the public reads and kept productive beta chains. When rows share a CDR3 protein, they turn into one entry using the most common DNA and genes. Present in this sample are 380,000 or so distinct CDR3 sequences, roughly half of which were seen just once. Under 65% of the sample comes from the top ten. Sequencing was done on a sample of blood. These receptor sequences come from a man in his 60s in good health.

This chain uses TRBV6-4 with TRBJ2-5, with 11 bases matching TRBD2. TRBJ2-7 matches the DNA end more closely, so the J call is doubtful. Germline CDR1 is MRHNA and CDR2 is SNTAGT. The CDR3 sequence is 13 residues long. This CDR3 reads CASSEGTSGEQYF. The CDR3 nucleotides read TGTGCCAGCAGTGAGGGGACTAGCGGCGAGCAGTACTTC.

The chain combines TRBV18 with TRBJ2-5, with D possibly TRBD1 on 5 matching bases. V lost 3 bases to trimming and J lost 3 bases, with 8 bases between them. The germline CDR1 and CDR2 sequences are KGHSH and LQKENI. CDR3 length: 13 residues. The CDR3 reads CASSPETEETQYF. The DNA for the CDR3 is TGTGCCAGCTCACCCGAGACAGAAGAGACCCAGTACTTC.

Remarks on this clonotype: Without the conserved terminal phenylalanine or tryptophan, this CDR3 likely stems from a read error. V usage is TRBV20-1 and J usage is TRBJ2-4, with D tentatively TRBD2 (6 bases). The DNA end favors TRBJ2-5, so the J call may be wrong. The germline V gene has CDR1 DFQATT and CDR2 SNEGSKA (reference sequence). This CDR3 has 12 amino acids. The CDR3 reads CSAGGVGETQYL. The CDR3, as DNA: TGCAGTGCTGGCGGGGTGGGAGAGACCCAGTACTTA.

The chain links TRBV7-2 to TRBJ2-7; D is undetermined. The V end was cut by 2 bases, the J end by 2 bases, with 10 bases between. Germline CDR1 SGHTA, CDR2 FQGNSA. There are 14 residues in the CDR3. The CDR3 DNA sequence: TGTGCCAGCAGCTTAAGCAGGCTGACCTACGAGCAGTACTTC. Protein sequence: CASSLSRLTYEQYF.

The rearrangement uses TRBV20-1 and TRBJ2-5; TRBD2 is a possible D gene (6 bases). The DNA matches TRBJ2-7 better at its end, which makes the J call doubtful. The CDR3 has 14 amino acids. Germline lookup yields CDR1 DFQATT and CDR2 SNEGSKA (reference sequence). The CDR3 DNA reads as TGCAGTGCTAGAGCCGGGACTCCCCCCTACGAGCAGTACTTC. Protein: CSARAGTPPYEQYF.

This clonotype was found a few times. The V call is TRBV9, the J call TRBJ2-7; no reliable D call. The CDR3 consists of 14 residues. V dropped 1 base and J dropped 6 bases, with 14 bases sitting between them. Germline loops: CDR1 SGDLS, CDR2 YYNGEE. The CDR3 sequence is CASSVQEGMGEQYF. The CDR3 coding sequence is TGTGCCAGCAGCGTACAGGAAGGGATGGGCGAGCAGTACTTC.

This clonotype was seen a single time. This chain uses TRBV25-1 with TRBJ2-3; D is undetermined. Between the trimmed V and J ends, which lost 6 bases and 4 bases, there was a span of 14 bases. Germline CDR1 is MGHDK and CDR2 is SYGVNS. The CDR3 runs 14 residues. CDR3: CASSLQVGSDTQYF. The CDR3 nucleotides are TGTGCCAGCAGCCTCCAAGTGGGGTCAGATACGCAGTATTTT.

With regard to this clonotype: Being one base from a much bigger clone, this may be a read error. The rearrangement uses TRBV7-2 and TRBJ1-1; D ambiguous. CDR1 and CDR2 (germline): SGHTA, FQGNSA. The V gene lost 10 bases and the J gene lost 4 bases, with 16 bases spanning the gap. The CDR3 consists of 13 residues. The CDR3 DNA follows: TGTGCCATCACCCCATACCGGGGCACTGAAGCTTTCTTT. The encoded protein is CAITPYRGTEAFF.

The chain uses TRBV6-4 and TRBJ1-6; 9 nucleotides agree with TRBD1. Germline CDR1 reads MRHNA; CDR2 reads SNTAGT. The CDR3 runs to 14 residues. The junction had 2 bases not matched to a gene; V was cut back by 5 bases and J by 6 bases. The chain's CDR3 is CASSKQGANSPLHF. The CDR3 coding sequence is TGTGCCAGCAGTAAACAGGGGGCTAATTCACCCCTCCACTTT.

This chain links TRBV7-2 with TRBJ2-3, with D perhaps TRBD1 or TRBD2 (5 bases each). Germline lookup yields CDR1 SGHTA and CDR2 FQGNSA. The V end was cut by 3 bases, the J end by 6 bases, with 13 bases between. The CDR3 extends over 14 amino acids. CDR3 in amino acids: CASSFGQGADTQYF. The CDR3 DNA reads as TGTGCCAGCAGCTTCGGGCAGGGAGCGGATACGCAGTATTTT. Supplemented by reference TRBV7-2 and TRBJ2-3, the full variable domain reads GAGVSQSPSNKVTEKGKDVELRCDPISGHTALYWYRQSLGQGLEFLIYFQGNSAPDKSGLPSDRFSAERTGGSVSTLTIQRTQQEDSAVYLCASSFGQGADTQYFGPGTRLTVL.

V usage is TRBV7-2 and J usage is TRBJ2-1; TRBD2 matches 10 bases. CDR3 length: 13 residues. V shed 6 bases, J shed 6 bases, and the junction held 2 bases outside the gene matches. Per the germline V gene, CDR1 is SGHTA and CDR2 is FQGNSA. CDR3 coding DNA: TGTGCCAGCAGGGTAGCGGGGGGCAATGAGCAGTTCTTC. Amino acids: CASRVAGGNEQFF.

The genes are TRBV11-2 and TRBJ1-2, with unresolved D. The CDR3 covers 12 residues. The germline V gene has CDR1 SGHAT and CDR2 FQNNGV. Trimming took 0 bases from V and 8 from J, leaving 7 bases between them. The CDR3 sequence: CASSLDQAGYTF. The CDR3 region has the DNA TGTGCCAGCAGCTTAGATCAGGCGGGCTACACCTTC.

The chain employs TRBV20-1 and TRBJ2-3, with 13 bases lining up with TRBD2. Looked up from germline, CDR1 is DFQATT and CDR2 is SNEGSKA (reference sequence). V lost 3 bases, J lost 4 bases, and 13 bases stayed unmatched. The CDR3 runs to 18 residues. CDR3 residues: CSASIQRLAGGLADTQYF. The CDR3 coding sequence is TGCAGTGCTAGTATACAGCGACTAGCGGGGGGACTCGCAGATACGCAGTATTTT.

As DNA, the CDR3 is TGCAGTGCCAGACTAGGGATCGAGACCCAGTACTTC. It encodes CSARLGIETQYF. V usage is TRBV20-1 and J usage is TRBJ2-5; the D gene is possibly TRBD2 (6 bases). CDR1 DFQATT and CDR2 SNEGSKA come from the germline V gene (reference sequence). V lost 6 bases to trimming and J lost 5 bases, with 13 bases between them. This CDR3 has 12 amino acids.

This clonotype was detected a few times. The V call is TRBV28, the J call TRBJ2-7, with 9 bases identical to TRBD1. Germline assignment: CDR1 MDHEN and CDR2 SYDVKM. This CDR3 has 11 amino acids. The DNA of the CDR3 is TGTGCTACGACAGGGGGGGTCGAGCAGTACTTC. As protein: CATTGGVEQYF.

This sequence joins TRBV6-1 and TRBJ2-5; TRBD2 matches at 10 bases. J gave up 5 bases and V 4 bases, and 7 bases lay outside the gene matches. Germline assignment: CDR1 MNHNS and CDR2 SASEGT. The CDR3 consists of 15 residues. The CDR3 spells CASSVLAGGLETQYF. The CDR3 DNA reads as TGTGCCAGCAGTGTCTTAGCGGGGGGTCTGGAGACCCAGTACTTC.

The CDR3 sequence: CASSLERGQWYNSPLHF. CDR3 in DNA: TGTGCCAGCAGCTTAGAAAGGGGACAGTGGTATAATTCACCCCTCCACTTT. V usage is TRBV7-9 and J usage is TRBJ1-6; 7 bases agree with TRBD1. The CDR3 has 17 residues. Germline V CDR1 and CDR2: SEHNR, FQNEAQ (reference sequence). The V gene end was trimmed by 1 base and the J gene end by 4 bases; junction bases not matched to a gene: 7.

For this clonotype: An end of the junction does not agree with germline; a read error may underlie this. The CDR3 spells CAGSEGAVANYGYTF. The CDR3 DNA reads TGTGCCGGCAGTGAAGGGGCAGTCGCTAACTATGGCTACACCTTC. The rearrangement joins TRBV6-1 to TRBJ1-2, with D possibly matching TRBD1 (5 bases). This CDR3 region has 15 residues. CDR1 is MNHNS and CDR2 is SASEGT in the germline V gene.

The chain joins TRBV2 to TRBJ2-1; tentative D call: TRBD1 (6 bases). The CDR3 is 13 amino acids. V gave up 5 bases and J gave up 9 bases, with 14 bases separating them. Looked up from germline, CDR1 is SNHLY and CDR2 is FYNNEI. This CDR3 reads CASSLTGKGEQFF. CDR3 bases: TGTGCCAGCAGTCTAACAGGGAAGGGTGAGCAGTTCTTC.